Listed below are T cell receptor beta chains from one sample, sequenced in a study of response to subunit inactivated influenza vaccine. TCRdb redid the calling of the RT-PCR reads with MiXCR, one entry per CDR3 protein. The table has hundreds of thousands of distinct CDR3 sequences, 18% seen once. Material: PBMCs from blood, obtained less than 6 days after vaccination. These receptors were obtained from a man aged 50-60 years who received an inactivated influenza vaccine. Each CDR3 is given with its conserved first and last residue. Fields, in order: clone size, J gene, D gene, V gene, CDR3 DNA, CDR3 protein. D genes are given only for firm matches. Some rows have no size entry. The others give once, few or many, or a class for an expanded clone.

clone size: -
J gene: TRBJ2-7
D gene: -
V gene: TRBV28
CDR3 DNA: TGTGCCAGCAGTTTCCATCTAGCGATACTAACCTACGAGCAGTACTTC
CDR3 protein: CASSFHLAILTYEQYF

clone size: few
J gene: TRBJ1-6
D gene: -
V gene: TRBV9
CDR3 DNA: TGTGCCAGCAGCGTAGGGCCCGGCTCGGATTCACCCCTCCACTTT
CDR3 protein: CASSVGPGSDSPLHF

clone size: few
J gene: TRBJ1-5
D gene: -
V gene: TRBV12-3/TRBV12-4
CDR3 DNA: TGTGCCAGCAGTTTAGTGGGGGGAAGTCAGCCCCAGCATTTT
CDR3 protein: CASSLVGGSQPQHF

clone size: -
J gene: TRBJ1-4
D gene: TRBD1
V gene: TRBV10-3
CDR3 DNA: TGTGCCATCAGCCCCGGGACAGGGAGAGAGGAAAAACTGTTTTTT
CDR3 protein: CAISPGTGREEKLFF

clone size: -
J gene: TRBJ1-2
D gene: -
V gene: TRBV7-9
CDR3 DNA: TGTGCCAGCAGCGGACAGTCTAACTATGGCTACACCTTC
CDR3 protein: CASSGQSNYGYTF

clone size: -
J gene: TRBJ2-1
D gene: TRBD2
V gene: TRBV6-2/TRBV6-3
CDR3 DNA: TGTGCCAGCACAACGGGGGGGTCCGTCGATGAGCAGTTCTTC
CDR3 protein: CASTTGGSVDEQFF

clone size: -
J gene: TRBJ1-5
D gene: TRBD1
V gene: TRBV4-1
CDR3 DNA: TGCGCCAGCAGCCAAGGCGGGACAGGGCTTCAGCCCCAGCATTTT
CDR3 protein: CASSQGGTGLQPQHF

clone size: few
J gene: TRBJ2-3
D gene: TRBD2
V gene: TRBV20-1
CDR3 DNA: TGCAGTCCTTCTCCAGGCGGGAGCGTAGGCACAGATACGCAGTATTTT
CDR3 protein: CSPSPGGSVGTDTQYF

clone size: few
J gene: TRBJ1-2
D gene: TRBD1
V gene: TRBV20-1
CDR3 DNA: TGCAGTGCTAGAGCTGTACAGGGGGCTGGCTATGGCTACACCTTC
CDR3 protein: CSARAVQGAGYGYTF

clone size: few
J gene: TRBJ1-6
D gene: TRBD1
V gene: TRBV6-5
CDR3 DNA: TGTGCCAGCAGTTACTCGAGACAGGGGGGCTCACCCCTCCACTTT
CDR3 protein: CASSYSRQGGSPLHF

clone size: -
J gene: TRBJ2-7
D gene: TRBD2
V gene: TRBV4-1
CDR3 DNA: TGCGCCAGCAGCCAAGACCGGACTAGCTCCTACGAGCAGTACTTC
CDR3 protein: CASSQDRTSSYEQYF

clone size: few
J gene: TRBJ2-3
D gene: -
V gene: TRBV7-8
CDR3 DNA: TGTGCCAGCAGCTCGAGCGCCCGGACGGTCTTTACGCAGTATTTT
CDR3 protein: CASSSSARTVFTQYF

clone size: few
J gene: TRBJ2-5
D gene: -
V gene: TRBV20-1
CDR3 DNA: TGCAGTGCTCGGGTAACACCTAGCGTCCAAGAGACCCAGTACTTC
CDR3 protein: CSARVTPSVQETQYF

clone size: few
J gene: TRBJ2-1
D gene: -
V gene: TRBV7-8
CDR3 DNA: TGTGCCAGCAGCTTACGTTCGAGGGAGTGGGTAAACAATGAGCAGTTCTTC
CDR3 protein: CASSLRSREWVNNEQFF

clone size: -
J gene: TRBJ2-5
D gene: TRBD1
V gene: TRBV5-5
CDR3 DNA: TGTGCCAGCAGTTACGCGTCGGACAGGAAGGAGACCCAGTACTTC
CDR3 protein: CASSYASDRKETQYF

clone size: -
J gene: TRBJ2-7
D gene: TRBD2
V gene: TRBV7-2
CDR3 DNA: TGTGCCAGCAGCGTCGGACTAGCGGGGATCTACGAGCAGTACTTC
CDR3 protein: CASSVGLAGIYEQYF

clone size: -
J gene: TRBJ2-5
D gene: TRBD2
V gene: TRBV20-1
CDR3 DNA: TGCAGTGCTCACACGCCTAGCGGGAGGGGACAAGCGACCCAGTACTTC
CDR3 protein: CSAHTPSGRGQATQYF

clone size: few
J gene: TRBJ2-7
D gene: TRBD1
V gene: TRBV20-1
CDR3 DNA: TGCAGTGCTACCTCCGGGACAGGGGGCCAGTACGAGCAGTACTTC
CDR3 protein: CSATSGTGGQYEQYF

clone size: -
J gene: TRBJ1-3
D gene: -
V gene: TRBV12-3/TRBV12-4
CDR3 DNA: TGTGCCAGCAGTTCATACATCGACTCTGGAAACACCATATATTTT
CDR3 protein: CASSSYIDSGNTIYF

clone size: -
J gene: TRBJ1-2
D gene: -
V gene: TRBV12-3/TRBV12-4
CDR3 DNA: TGTGCCAGCAGTTTCGCGACAGGAAGAAATAATGGCTACACCTTC
CDR3 protein: CASSFATGRNNGYTF

clone size: few
J gene: TRBJ2-3
D gene: -
V gene: TRBV6-1
CDR3 DNA: TGTGCCAGCAGGAGACTAGAGAGCACAGATACGCAGTATTTT
CDR3 protein: CASRRLESTDTQYF

clone size: -
J gene: TRBJ2-1
D gene: TRBD1
V gene: TRBV4-1
CDR3 DNA: TGCGCCAGCAGTCGTTCGGGACAGTACAATGAGCAGTTCTTC
CDR3 protein: CASSRSGQYNEQFF

clone size: -
J gene: TRBJ2-7
D gene: TRBD1
V gene: TRBV18
CDR3 DNA: TGTGCCAGCACCGACGGACAGGGTACCTACGAGCAGTACTTC
CDR3 protein: CASTDGQGTYEQYF

clone size: -
J gene: TRBJ2-3
D gene: TRBD2
V gene: TRBV20-1
CDR3 DNA: TGCAGTGCTAGATCCCCCAGGACTAGCGGGACCACAGATACGCAGTATTTT
CDR3 protein: CSARSPRTSGTTDTQYF

clone size: few
J gene: TRBJ2-3
D gene: -
V gene: TRBV20-1
CDR3 DNA: TGCAGTGCTCGGGCAGAGGGCCGAGGTACGCAGTATTTT
CDR3 protein: CSARAEGRGTQYF

clone size: -
J gene: TRBJ2-2
D gene: -
V gene: TRBV20-1
CDR3 DNA: TGCAGTGCTAGAGTTCCACGGCGGGGAACCACCGGGGAGCTGTTTTTT
CDR3 protein: CSARVPRRGTTGELFF

clone size: few
J gene: TRBJ2-1
D gene: -
V gene: TRBV12-3/TRBV12-4
CDR3 DNA: TGTGCCAGCAGTTTGGAGGGGGTTAGACGGCATGAGCAGTTCTTC
CDR3 protein: CASSLEGVRRHEQFF

clone size: -
J gene: TRBJ1-5
D gene: -
V gene: TRBV19
CDR3 DNA: TGTGCCAGTAGTATAGCAGGGCGCAGCAATCAGCCCCAGCATTTT
CDR3 protein: CASSIAGRSNQPQHF

clone size: few
J gene: TRBJ2-7
D gene: -
V gene: TRBV6-5
CDR3 DNA: TGTGCCAGCAGTTACTCCCGGGGGGCCGGATACGAGCAGTACTTC
CDR3 protein: CASSYSRGAGYEQYF

clone size: -
J gene: TRBJ1-6
D gene: -
V gene: TRBV7-2
CDR3 DNA: TGTGCCAGCAGCTTAGCCCAGATGGGAAATAATTCACCCCTCCACTTT
CDR3 protein: CASSLAQMGNNSPLHF

clone size: few
J gene: TRBJ1-1
D gene: -
V gene: TRBV5-1
CDR3 DNA: TGCGCCAGCAGCTCACCGACAGGGAACACTGAAGCTTTCTTT
CDR3 protein: CASSSPTGNTEAFF

clone size: few
J gene: TRBJ2-2
D gene: -
V gene: TRBV7-9
CDR3 DNA: TGTGCCAGCAGCTCCCGACAGTCGAACACCGGGGAGCTGTTTTTT
CDR3 protein: CASSSRQSNTGELFF

clone size: few
J gene: TRBJ2-5
D gene: TRBD2
V gene: TRBV6-1
CDR3 DNA: TGTGCCAGCAGCCGCCGACTAGCGGGGGTGGAGACCCAGTACTTC
CDR3 protein: CASSRRLAGVETQYF

clone size: few
J gene: TRBJ2-1
D gene: -
V gene: TRBV12-3/TRBV12-4
CDR3 DNA: TGTGCCAGCACGAAAGAGGATGAGCAGTTCTTC
CDR3 protein: CASTKEDEQFF

clone size: many
J gene: TRBJ1-6
D gene: -
V gene: TRBV7-2
CDR3 DNA: TGTGCCAGCAGCTTACCGGGGGGGCATTCACCCCTCCACTTT
CDR3 protein: CASSLPGGHSPLHF

clone size: few
J gene: TRBJ1-4
D gene: -
V gene: TRBV5-1
CDR3 DNA: TGCGCCAGCAGCGGACCGGGACCGCGAAATGAAAAACTGTTTTTT
CDR3 protein: CASSGPGPRNEKLFF

clone size: few
J gene: TRBJ2-5
D gene: -
V gene: TRBV4-1
CDR3 DNA: TGCGCCAGCAGCCAAGATAGGATTGAGACCCAGTACTTC
CDR3 protein: CASSQDRIETQYF

clone size: many
J gene: TRBJ2-7
D gene: -
V gene: TRBV28
CDR3 DNA: TGTGCCAGCAGGGGGGGATACGAGCAGTACTTC
CDR3 protein: CASRGGYEQYF

clone size: -
J gene: TRBJ1-5
D gene: -
V gene: TRBV4-2
CDR3 DNA: TGTGCCAGCAGCCAAGATCGATCCGGGAAGGGCAGCAATCAGCCCCAGCATTTT
CDR3 protein: CASSQDRSGKGSNQPQHF

clone size: many
J gene: TRBJ2-3
D gene: TRBD2
V gene: TRBV15
CDR3 DNA: TGTGCCACCAGCAGAGGGGGAAGCGGGGTGGTAGATACGCAGTATTTT
CDR3 protein: CATSRGGSGVVDTQYF

clone size: -
J gene: TRBJ1-1
D gene: -
V gene: TRBV19
CDR3 DNA: TGTGCCAGTAGTATAGTTACAACGGGGACTGAAGCTTTCTTT
CDR3 protein: CASSIVTTGTEAFF